Sequencing of this T cell receptor (beta chain) was carried out in a study of post-analysis software for immune sequencing data. Study findings and constraints: The study found significantly lower normalized Chao1 diversity in multiple sclerosis patients than in controls. Controls showed lower frequencies than patients for roughly 5 TRBV segments, and TRBV5-6, TRBV5-1 and TRBV20-1 were among these.

Germline-derived CDR1 and CDR2 are SEHNR and FQNEAQ (reference sequence). V lost 5 bases to trimming and J lost 2 bases; unmatched junction nucleotides: 11. CDR3 length equals 16 residues. As to this clonotype: The antigen remains undetermined.

TCR beta libraries were prepared from cDNA with unique molecular identifiers. T cells, roughly 0.95 to 10 million of them, yielded around 460,000 cDNA molecules. TCRdb reprocessed the PCR reads via MiXCR and lists one record per CDR3 protein. The sample shows 650,000 to 850,000 distinct CDR3 sequences, under 60% of them seen only once. Specimen: blood. The V and J genes are TRBV7-9 and TRBJ2-5; TRBD2 aligns across 7 bases. The clonotype comes from a girl aged 5-17 years with multiple sclerosis. CDR3 bases: TGTGCCAGCAGCCTCCAAACCGGGACTACTCAAGAGACCCAGTACTTC. It specifies CASSLQTGTTQETQYF.